The sequence of this T cell receptor beta chain was determined in a study of Ad26.COV2.S vaccination and SARS-CoV-2 variants. Study results and limitations: Substantial breadth was reportedly displayed by spike-specific CD8+ and CD4+ T cell responses after vaccination. The analyses of TCR breadth and depth may have understated the size of total T cell responses.

The sample's treatment: approximately 18 received Ad26.COV2.S at low or high dose, single or two shots; about 5 received placebo; per-sample allocation not given. Vaccine and placebo recipients were sampled on day 63 after the first injection. Profiled with immunoSEQ multiplex PCR; TCRdb holds only in-frame clones, not every one. The sample shows fewer than 500,000 clones, 90% of them seen only once. Regarding this clone: The antigen is undetermined.

The TCR comes from a person between 18 and 60 years old who received the Ad26.COV2.S COVID-19 vaccine or a placebo. Specimen: peripheral blood, collected in a trial of Ad26.COV2.S vaccine versus placebo.

This chain's CDR3 is CASSPGVVAGYNEQFF. The DNA for the CDR3 is TGTGCCAGCAGCCCCGGTGTGGTAGCGGGCTACAATGAGCAGTTCTTC. The chain recombines TRBV3-1 (or the pseudogene TRBV3-2) with TRBJ2-1; 7 bases map to TRBD2. The germline CDR1 and CDR2 sequences are LGHDT and YNNKEL (reference sequence). The CDR3 is 16 amino acids. V shed 4 bases and J 3 bases; nucleotides not matched to a gene: 9.